This paragraph reports one T cell receptor beta chain. Its antigen remains undetermined. No base qualities exist here, and no much larger clone lies one base off it. The data stem from a study of blood T cell repertoires in COVID-19 (dated by TCRdb to about 2020). Broadly, across the study: Collaborator samples came from the United States, Italy and Spain and covered acute and convalescent phases of COVID-19. A de-identified subject ID, COVID-19 status, age in years and sex were almost always included in the sample metadata. Where available, HLA class I and class II types were taken from metadata supplied by the sample provider and were not determined by assay-based typing. The material from the prospective study consisted of cDNA or gDNA derived from T cells, B-cell-depleted T cells, or PBMCs. Samples were obtained from the ongoing ImmuneRACE study (first 160 participants) and from over 1,000 subjects provided by 6 global collaborators. The repertoires were released in a freely available public database meant as a resource for research on the immune response to SARS-CoV-2. The dataset comprised deeply sampled blood TCRbeta repertoires from subjects exposed to, actively infected with, or recovered from COVID-19. Summary of the overall study and its limitations: How much clinical and demographic metadata was included differed by source and by participant, and the metadata was provided uncurated.

Each collaborating institution followed its own protocols to collect whole blood in K2EDTA tubes. For TCRbeta analysis, collaborators shipped samples as frozen whole blood, isolated PBMCs, or DNA extracted from either of those sample types. TCRbeta CDR3 regions were amplified from genomic DNA using the immunoSEQ Assay, a bias-controlled multiplex PCR. In the paper's pipeline: The number of nucleated cells in each sample was estimated by amplification of reference gene primers within the assay. Sequence reads were collapsed and filtered to measure the absolute abundance of every unique TCRbeta CDR3 rearrangement. Productive Simpson clonality was computed per sample as the square root of Simpson's diversity index over productive rearrangements. In its TCRdb copy, this immuneACCESS table keeps in-frame sequences only and misses some clones. Where compared with another copy, unresolved V genes explain less than half of these, and the others have no known cause. V and J calls and clone size come straight from that table; D and trimming were deduced from the DNA. Recorded for this sample are about 220,000 clones; roughly 84% of them occurred a single time. The biggest ten clones account for less than 4% of the sample.

The TCR was taken from a woman of 80 years or more with acute or convalescent COVID-19. The sample taken for sequencing was peripheral blood.

The sequenced DNA is TGTGCCAGCAGCCCCCTGACTAGCGGGGCAGGCGATGAGCAGTTCTTC. This encodes CASSPLTSGAGDEQFF. The rearrangement combines TRBV9 with TRBJ2-1; 11 of the junction bases match TRBD2. The germline V gene encodes CDR1 SGDLS and CDR2 YYNGEE. The CDR3 starts with the cysteine, ends with the phenylalanine, and has 16 residues. Only the CDR3 part of the read is kept: 48 bases, read in frame from the first base. Germline trimming amounts to 4 bases on V and 8 bases on J, with 11 as the count of junction bases outside the gene matches.